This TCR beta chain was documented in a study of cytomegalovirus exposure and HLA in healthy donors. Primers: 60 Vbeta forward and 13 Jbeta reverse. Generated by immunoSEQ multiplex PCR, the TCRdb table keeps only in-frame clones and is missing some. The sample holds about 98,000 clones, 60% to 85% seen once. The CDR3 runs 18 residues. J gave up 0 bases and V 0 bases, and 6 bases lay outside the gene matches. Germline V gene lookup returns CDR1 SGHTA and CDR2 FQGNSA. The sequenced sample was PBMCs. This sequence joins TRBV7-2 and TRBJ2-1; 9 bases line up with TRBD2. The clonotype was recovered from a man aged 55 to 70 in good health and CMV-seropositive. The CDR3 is CASSLAGGGGSSYNEQFF. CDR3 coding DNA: TGTGCCAGCAGCTTAGCCGGCGGGGGGGGAAGCTCCTACAATGAGCAGTTCTTC.